This TCR beta chain came from a study of blood T cell repertoires in COVID-19. The wider study: The United States, Italy and Spain provided the acute and convalescent COVID-19 samples. T cells, B-cell-depleted T cells, or PBMCs provided the cDNA or gDNA that served as material.

J gave up 6 bases and V 4 bases, and 2 bases lay outside the gene matches. The germline V gene has CDR1 WNHNN and CDR2 SYGVQD (reference sequence). The CDR3 loop spans 15 amino acids. As processed by the authors: Estimates of nucleated cell counts were drawn from the amplification of reference gene primers. Some clones are missing from TCRdb's copy, which holds only in-frame ones; the method was immunoSEQ multiplex PCR. D and trimming come from the DNA, and the V and J calls and clone size come from that table. Here the sample spans 200,000 to 250,000 clones, about 83% being singletons. Sequenced material: peripheral blood. This clonotype was sampled from a woman in her fifties or sixties with active or convalescent COVID-19. This chain connects TRBV10-1 to TRBJ2-1; 14 bases align to TRBD2. The DNA for the CDR3 is TGCGCCAGCAGTGGAGGGACTAGCGGGAGCAATGAGCAGTTCTTC. It encodes CASSGGTSGSNEQFF.